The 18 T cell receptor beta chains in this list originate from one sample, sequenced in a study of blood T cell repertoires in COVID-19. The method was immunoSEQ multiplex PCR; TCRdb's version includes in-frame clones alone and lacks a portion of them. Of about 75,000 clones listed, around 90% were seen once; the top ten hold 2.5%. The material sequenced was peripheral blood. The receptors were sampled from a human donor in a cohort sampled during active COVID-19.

This chain's CDR3 is CASRLGQGAVKTQYF. In DNA, the CDR3 is TGTGCAAGTCGCTTGGGACAGGGGGCCGTAAAGACCCAGTACTTC. The V call is TRBV12-2, the J call TRBJ2-5; the DNA was not used to check the table's D call, TRBD1. TRBV12-2 corresponds to a pseudogene. The CDR3 runs 15 residues.

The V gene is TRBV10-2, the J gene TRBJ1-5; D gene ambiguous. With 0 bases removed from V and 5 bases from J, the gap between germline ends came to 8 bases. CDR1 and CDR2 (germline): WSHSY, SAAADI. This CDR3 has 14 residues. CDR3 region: CASSESRNYQPQHF. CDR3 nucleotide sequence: TGCGCCAGCAGTGAGTCCAGAAATTATCAGCCCCAGCATTTT.

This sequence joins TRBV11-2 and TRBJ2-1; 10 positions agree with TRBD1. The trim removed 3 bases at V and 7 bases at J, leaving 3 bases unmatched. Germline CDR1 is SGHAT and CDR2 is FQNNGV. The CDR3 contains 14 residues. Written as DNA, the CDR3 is TGTGCCAGCAGCTTGACAGGGGGCAAGAATGAGCAGTTCTTC. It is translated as CASSLTGGKNEQFF. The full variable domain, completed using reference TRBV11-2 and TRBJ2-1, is EAGVAQSPRYKIIEKRQSVAFWCNPISGHATLYWYQQILGQGPKLLIQFQNNGVVDDSQLPKDRFSAERLKGVDSTLKIQPAKLEDSAVYLCASSLTGGKNEQFFGPGTRLTVL.

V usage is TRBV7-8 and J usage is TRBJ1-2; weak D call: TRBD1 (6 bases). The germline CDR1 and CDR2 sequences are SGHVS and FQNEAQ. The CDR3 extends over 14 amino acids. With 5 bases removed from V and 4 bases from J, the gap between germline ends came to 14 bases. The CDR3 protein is CASSELRGAYGYTF. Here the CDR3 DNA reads TGTGCCAGCAGCGAACTCAGGGGAGCCTATGGCTACACCTTC.

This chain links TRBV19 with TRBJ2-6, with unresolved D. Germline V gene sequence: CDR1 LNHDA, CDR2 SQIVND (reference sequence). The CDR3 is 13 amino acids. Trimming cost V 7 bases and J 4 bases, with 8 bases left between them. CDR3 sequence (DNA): TGTGCCAGTACCCTCCTGGGGGCCAACGTCCTGACTTTC. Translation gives CASTLLGANVLTF.

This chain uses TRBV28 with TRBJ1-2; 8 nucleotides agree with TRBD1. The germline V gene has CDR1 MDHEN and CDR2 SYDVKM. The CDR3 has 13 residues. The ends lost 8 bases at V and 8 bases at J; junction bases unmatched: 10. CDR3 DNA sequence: TGTGCCAGCGTAGAACAGGGGGTCGGGGGCTACACCTTC. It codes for CASVEQGVGGYTF.

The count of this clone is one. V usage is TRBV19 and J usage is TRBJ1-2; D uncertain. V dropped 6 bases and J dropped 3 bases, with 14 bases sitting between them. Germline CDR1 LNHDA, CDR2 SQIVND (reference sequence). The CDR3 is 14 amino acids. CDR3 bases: TGTGCCAGTAGCGAAGGGCTGGGAGACTATGGCTACACCTTC. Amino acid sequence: CASSEGLGDYGYTF.

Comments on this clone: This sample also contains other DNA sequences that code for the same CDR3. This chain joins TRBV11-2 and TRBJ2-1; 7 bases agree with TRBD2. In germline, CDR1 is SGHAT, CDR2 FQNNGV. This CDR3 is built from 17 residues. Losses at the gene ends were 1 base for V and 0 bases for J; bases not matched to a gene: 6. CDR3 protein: CASSLGGGLPSYNEQFF. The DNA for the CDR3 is TGTGCCAGCAGCTTAGGGGGGGGACTACCCTCCTACAATGAGCAGTTCTTC.

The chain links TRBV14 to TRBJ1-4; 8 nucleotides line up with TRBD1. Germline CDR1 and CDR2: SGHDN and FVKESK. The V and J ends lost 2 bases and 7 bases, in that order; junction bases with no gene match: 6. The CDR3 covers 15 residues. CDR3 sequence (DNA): TGTGCCAGCAGCCAATCCAGGGGGCTAGGTGAAAAACTGTTTTTT. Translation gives CASSQSRGLGEKLFF.

The CDR3 here is CASSRDRQETQYF. The CDR3 coding sequence is TGTGCCAGCAGTCGGGACAGGCAAGAGACCCAGTACTTC. This chain uses TRBV6-5 with TRBJ2-5; 8 positions match TRBD1. V was pared by 5 bases and J by 2 bases, with 1 base of the junction left unmatched. The CDR3 length is 13 residues. Germline CDR1 and CDR2: MNHEY and SVGAGI.

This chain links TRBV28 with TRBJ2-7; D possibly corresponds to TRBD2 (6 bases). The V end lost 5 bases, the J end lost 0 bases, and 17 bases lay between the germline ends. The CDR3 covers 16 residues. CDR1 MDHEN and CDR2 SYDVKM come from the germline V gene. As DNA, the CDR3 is TGTGCCAGCAGTACTGGGGCTAGCGCGAACTCCTACGAGCAGTACTTC. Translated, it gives CASSTGASANSYEQYF.

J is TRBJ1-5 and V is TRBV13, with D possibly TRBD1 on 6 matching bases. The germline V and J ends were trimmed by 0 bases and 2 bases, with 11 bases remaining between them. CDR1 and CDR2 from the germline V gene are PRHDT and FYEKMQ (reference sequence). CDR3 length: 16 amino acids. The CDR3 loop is CASSLGRGNGNQPQHF. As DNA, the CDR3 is TGTGCCAGCAGCTTAGGCAGGGGAAATGGCAATCAGCCCCAGCATTTT.

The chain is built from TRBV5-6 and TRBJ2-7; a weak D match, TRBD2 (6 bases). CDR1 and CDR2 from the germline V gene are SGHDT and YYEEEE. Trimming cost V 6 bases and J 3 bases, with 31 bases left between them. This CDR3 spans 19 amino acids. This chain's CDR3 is CASTQTMISSVAALYEQYF. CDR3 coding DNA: TGTGCCAGCACCCAGACAATGATCTCTAGCGTGGCTGCGCTCTACGAGCAGTACTTC.

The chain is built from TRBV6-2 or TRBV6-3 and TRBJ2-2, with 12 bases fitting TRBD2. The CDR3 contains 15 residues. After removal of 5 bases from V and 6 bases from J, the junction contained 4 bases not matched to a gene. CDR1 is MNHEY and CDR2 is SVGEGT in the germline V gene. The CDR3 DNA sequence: TGTGCCAGCAGTCTAGCGGGGGGGCCGTCCGGGGAGCTGTTTTTT. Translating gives CASSLAGGPSGELFF.

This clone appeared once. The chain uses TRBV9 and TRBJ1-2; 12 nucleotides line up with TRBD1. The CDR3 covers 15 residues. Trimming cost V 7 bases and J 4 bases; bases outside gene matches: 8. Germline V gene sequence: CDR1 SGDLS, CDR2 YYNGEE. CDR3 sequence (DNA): TGTGCCAGCCGTGACGGGACAGGGGGCCCCTATGGCTACACCTTC. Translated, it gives CASRDGTGGPYGYTF.

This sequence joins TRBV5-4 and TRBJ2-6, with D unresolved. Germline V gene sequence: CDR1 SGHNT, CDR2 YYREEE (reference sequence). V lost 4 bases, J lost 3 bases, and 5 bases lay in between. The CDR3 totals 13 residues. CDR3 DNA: TGTGCCAGCAGCCCAGTTGGGGCCAACGTCCTGACTTTC. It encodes CASSPVGANVLTF.

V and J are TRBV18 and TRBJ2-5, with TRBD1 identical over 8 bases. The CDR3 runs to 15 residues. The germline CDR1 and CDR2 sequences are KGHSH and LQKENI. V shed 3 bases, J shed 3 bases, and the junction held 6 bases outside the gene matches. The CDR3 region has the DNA TGTGCCAGCTCACCGCTGGCAGGGGGCGAAGAGACCCAGTACTTC. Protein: CASSPLAGGEETQYF.

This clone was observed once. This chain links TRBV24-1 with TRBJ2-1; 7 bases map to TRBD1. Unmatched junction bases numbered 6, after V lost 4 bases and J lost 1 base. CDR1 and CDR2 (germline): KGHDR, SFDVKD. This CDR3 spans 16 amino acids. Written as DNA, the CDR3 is TGTGCCACCAGTGAGACAGGGTCAAAATCCTACAATGAGCAGTTCTTC. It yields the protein CATSETGSKSYNEQFF.